The clone carrying this T cell receptor beta chain was recorded a few times. The antigen is not known. Together with a sample-barcoded 5' primer, a J-beta primer mix was included in a second PCR lasting roughly 7 to 11 cycles. TCRdb re-called the 5' RACE reads with MiXCR, one entry per CDR3 protein. The table lists more than 1,000,000 distinct CDR3 sequences, around 25% of them singletons. This entry belongs to a study of blood T cells in healthy people across ages. Findings and caveats of the study: Significant beta diversity loss was already apparent by age about 42, declining roughly linearly. CMV status of donors was not determined, possibly confounding expanded clonotype changes.

This CDR3 is 12 amino acids long. These sequences were also reported in another study, on T cells of mothers and their children. That publication notes: The M1S primer of the second PCR added sample barcodes and 2-4 random nucleotides.

J is TRBJ2-7 and V is TRBV12-3 or TRBV12-4, with D possibly matching TRBD1 (5 bases). Sequencing input: blood. The TCR originated in a girl aged 2 to 9 in good health. The CDR3 sequence: CAVGRSMYEQYF. As DNA, the CDR3 is TGTGCTGTGGGGCGGAGCATGTACGAGCAGTACTTC.